Sequencing of this TCR beta chain was carried out in a study of T cell repertoires in cytomegalovirus infection. Study-level information: Public signatures in TCR beta pointed to CMV infection and matching HLA type.

This CDR3 region has 14 residues. In germline, CDR1 is SGHDT, CDR2 YYEEEE. Trimming took 4 bases from V and 4 from J; bases not matched to a gene: 6. The study, taken as a whole, reports: What dominated the ex vivo response were HLA-C-restricted CMV-specific TCR beta clonotypes. Pooled public TCR beta family frequency picked out CMV carriers with the relevant HLA.

TCRdb re-called the reads through MiXCR, storing one row per CDR3 protein. The sample consists of nearly 450,000 distinct CDR3 sequences, roughly a third of them appearing once. Worth noting for this clonotype: No antigen is known for it.

The chain combines TRBV5-6 with TRBJ1-2, with 8 bases that match TRBD1. The clonotype originates from a human donor in good health (CMV status not recorded). Some clones in this sample may be carry-over from other donors' samples. Sequenced: PBMCs. The CDR3 DNA sequence: TGTGCCAGCAGCCCGGACAGGGCCTCCTATGGCTACACCTTC. Its translation: CASSPDRASYGYTF.